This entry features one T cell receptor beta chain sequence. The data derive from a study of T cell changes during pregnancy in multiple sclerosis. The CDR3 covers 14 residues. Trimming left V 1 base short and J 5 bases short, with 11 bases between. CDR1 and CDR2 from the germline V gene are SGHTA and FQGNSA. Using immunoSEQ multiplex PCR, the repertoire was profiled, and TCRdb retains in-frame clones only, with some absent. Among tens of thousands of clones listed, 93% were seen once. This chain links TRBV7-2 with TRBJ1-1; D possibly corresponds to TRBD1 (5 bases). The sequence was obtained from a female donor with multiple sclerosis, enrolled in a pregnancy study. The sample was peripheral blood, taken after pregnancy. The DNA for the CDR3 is TGTGCCAGCAGCTTAGTAACCCGGGGGACTGAAGCTTTCTTT. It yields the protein CASSLVTRGTEAFF.